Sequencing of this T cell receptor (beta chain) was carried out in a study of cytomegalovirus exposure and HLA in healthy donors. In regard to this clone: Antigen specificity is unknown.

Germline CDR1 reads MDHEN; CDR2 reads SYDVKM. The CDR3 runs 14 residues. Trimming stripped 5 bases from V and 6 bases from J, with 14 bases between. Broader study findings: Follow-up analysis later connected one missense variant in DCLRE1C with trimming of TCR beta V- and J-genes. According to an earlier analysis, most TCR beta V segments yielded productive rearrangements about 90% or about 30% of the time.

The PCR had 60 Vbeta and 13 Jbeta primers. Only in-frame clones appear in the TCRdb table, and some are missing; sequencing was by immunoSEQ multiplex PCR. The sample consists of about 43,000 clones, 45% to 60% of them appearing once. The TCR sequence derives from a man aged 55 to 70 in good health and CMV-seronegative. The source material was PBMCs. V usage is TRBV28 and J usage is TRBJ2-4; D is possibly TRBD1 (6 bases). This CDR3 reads CASSAPGQVNIQYF. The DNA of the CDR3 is TGTGCCAGCAGTGCCCCGGGACAAGTAAACATTCAGTACTTC.